One sample yielded the 6 T cell receptor beta chains listed below, sequenced in a study of cytomegalovirus exposure and HLA in healthy donors. The PCR employed 60 Vbeta primers together with 13 Jbeta primers. Produced via immunoSEQ multiplex PCR; TCRdb's table is partial and in-frame only. In the table there are roughly 160,000 clones, around 84% of which are singletons. Specimen: PBMCs. The origin of the receptors is a boy aged 2-15 years in good health and CMV-seronegative.

This clone appeared once. The rearrangement joins TRBV9 to TRBJ1-2; D not resolved. V dropped 1 base and J dropped 7 bases, with 17 bases sitting between them. This CDR3 has 15 amino acids. In germline, CDR1 is SGDLS, CDR2 YYNGEE. The chain's CDR3 is CASSVRGAALAGYTF. The CDR3 DNA reads as TGTGCCAGCAGCGTACGGGGAGCGGCTCTAGCTGGCTACACCTTC.

The rearrangement joins TRBV5-4 to TRBJ2-1; 9 nucleotides agree with TRBD1. The junction had 6 bases not matched to a gene; V was cut back by 4 bases and J by 10 bases. Germline CDR1 and CDR2: SGHNT and YYREEE (reference sequence). This CDR3 spans 13 amino acids. CDR3 nucleotides: TGTGCCAGCAGCCAGGGACAGGGTTTAGAGCAGTTCTTC. Translated: CASSQGQGLEQFF.

This chain connects TRBV7-9 to TRBJ1-5; D might be TRBD1 (5 bases). Germline loops: CDR1 SEHNR, CDR2 FQNEAQ (reference sequence). V was trimmed by 0 bases and J by 2 bases, leaving 5 bases between them. This CDR3 comprises 14 residues. The CDR3 DNA reads TGTGCCAGCAGCTTAGCAGGGGGCAATCAGCCCCAGCATTTT. Protein sequence: CASSLAGGNQPQHF.

The chain combines TRBV4-2 with TRBJ1-2, with D unresolved. CDR3 length: 15 amino acids. The germline CDR1 and CDR2 sequences are LGHNA and YNFKEQ. V was shortened by 0 bases and J by 3 bases, with 11 bases between the two germline ends. For the CDR3, the DNA is TGTGCCAGCAGCCAAGATATCGGACTGCACTATGGCTACACCTTC. This codes for CASSQDIGLHYGYTF.

V gene TRBV6-5 combines with J gene TRBJ2-3; a weak D match, TRBD2 (5 bases). The CDR3 runs 15 residues. Per germline, CDR1 MNHEY and CDR2 SVGAGI. The V end was cut by 5 bases, the J end by 6 bases, with 18 bases between. CDR3 nucleotide sequence: TGTGCCAGCAGTCAGAGGGAACTGAGTGTTGATACGCAGTATTTT. This encodes CASSQRELSVDTQYF.

The DNA of the CDR3 is TGTGCCAGCAGTTCAGGGGGCGCGTGGACCGGGGAGCTGTTTTTT. This encodes CASSSGGAWTGELFF. This chain joins TRBV6-5 and TRBJ2-2; 8 nucleotides align to TRBD1. The CDR3 loop spans 15 amino acids. CDR1 and CDR2 from the germline V gene are MNHEY and SVGAGI. V dropped 4 bases and J dropped 5; count of bases not matched to a gene: 6.